Sequencing of this T cell receptor (beta chain) was carried out in a study of human T cells and chemical hapten exposure. Study outcomes and limitations: Those TCRs sitting above 1 in 1000 frequency stayed the same with DPC sensitization.

Total RNA was extracted from unfractionated whole blood. TCRdb processed the 5' RACE reads anew with MiXCR; each CDR3 protein has one entry. The sample includes tens of thousands of distinct CDR3 sequences, roughly 15% of them seen just once. The germline V gene encodes CDR1 KGHSH and CDR2 LQKENI. V lost 3 bases to trimming and J lost 7 bases; unmatched junction nucleotides: 4. The CDR3 contains 14 residues. Many counts were recorded for this clonotype. Its antigen remains unidentified. The receptor was isolated from a female donor in good health. The V call is TRBV18, the J call TRBJ1-5, with 9 bases matching TRBD1. The CDR3 nucleotides are TGTGCCAGCTCACCGGGACAGGGCGGCCAGCCCCAGCATTTT. Translating it yields CASSPGQGGQPQHF.